These T cell receptor beta chains were read from a single sample in a study of CD8 T cells in Susac syndrome. One entry per CDR3 protein results from TCRdb running MiXCR on the immunoSEQ multiplex PCR reads. Here the sample spans about 180,000 distinct CDR3 sequences, 90% to 95% being singletons. Sample: CD8+ T cells from PBMCs. The receptors come from a human donor with multiple sclerosis. The CDR3 runs from the conserved cysteine through the conserved F or W. A D gene is named only where the DNA matches it firmly. For some rows the clone size is stated as once, few or many, or as a class when expanded; others skip it.

TGCAGCGTGATCTTTAGTCTTGAAGCTTTCTTT | CSVIFSLEAFF | TRBJ1-1 | TRBV29-1 | - | -
TGCGCCAGCAGCTCCAGTCCCCGTTACGAGCAGTACTTC | CASSSSPRYEQYF | TRBJ2-7 | TRBV5-1 | - | -
TGTGCCAGCAGCTCGATGTGGGCAGATACGCAGTATTTT | CASSSMWADTQYF | TRBJ2-3 | TRBV11-2 | - | -
TGTGCCAGCAATCCGGGACGGGGAACCTATGGCTACACCTTC | CASNPGRGTYGYTF | TRBJ1-2 | TRBV27 | - | -
TGTGCCAGCAGCTTAGACGGACTAGCTCTCGATGAGCAGTTCTTC | CASSLDGLALDEQFF | TRBJ2-1 | TRBV11-2 | TRBD2 | -
TGTGCCACCAGTTCCCTTTTGGGGGAGCAGTACTTC | CATSSLLGEQYF | TRBJ2-7 | TRBV15 | - | -
TGCAGTGCTAGAAGAGGTCCTCGGGAGGGCTACACCTTC | CSARRGPREGYTF | TRBJ1-2 | TRBV20-1 | - | -
TGCAGTGCTAGAGGCCCTGGCCAGCGGGAGTCGCACGAGCAGTACTTC | CSARGPGQRESHEQYF | TRBJ2-7 | TRBV20-1 | TRBD2 | -
TGTGCCAGCAGCGCCAGTGGACAGGGCTACAATGAGCAGTTCTTC | CASSASGQGYNEQFF | TRBJ2-1 | TRBV9 | TRBD1 | -
TGTGCCAGCAGCCCTCGTGGGAGCTCCTACAATGAGCAGTTCTTC | CASSPRGSSYNEQFF | TRBJ2-1 | TRBV9 | - | -
TGCGCCAGCAAACGCGGGGTAGCGGGAGACGAGCAGTACTTC | CASKRGVAGDEQYF | TRBJ2-7 | TRBV5-1 | TRBD2 | -
TGTGCCAGCAGTGAGGGGGGAAACATTCAGTACTTC | CASSEGGNIQYF | TRBJ2-4 | TRBV2 | - | -
TGTGCCAGCAGCTTAGGCGGCGGGAGAGAGCAGTTCTTC | CASSLGGGREQFF | TRBJ2-1 | TRBV7-2 | TRBD2 | -
TGTGCCACCAGCAGAGACGAGGGGGGCCCAAACATTCAGTACTTC | CATSRDEGGPNIQYF | TRBJ2-4 | TRBV15 | - | -
TGTGCCAGCAGCTCAACGAAGACAGGGAATGGCAATCAGCCCCAGCATTTT | CASSSTKTGNGNQPQHF | TRBJ1-5 | TRBV7-3 | TRBD1 | -
TGCGCCAGCAGCTACGGGACTCCGGCAGAGACCCAGTACTTC | CASSYGTPAETQYF | TRBJ2-5 | TRBV5-1 | - | -
TGCGCCAGCAGCTTTTCTAGCGGGGGAGTGGGTGAGCAGTTCTTC | CASSFSSGGVGEQFF | TRBJ2-1 | TRBV5-1 | TRBD2 | -
TGTGCCAGCAGTTTACGCGCGGTCTACTACGAGCAGTACTTC | CASSLRAVYYEQYF | TRBJ2-7 | TRBV28 | - | -
TGCAGCGTTGTTTCGGGACCCTATGGCTACACCTTC | CSVVSGPYGYTF | TRBJ1-2 | TRBV29-1 | - | -
TGCAGCGTTCGCCGGGACGGTGACTACGAGCAGTACTTC | CSVRRDGDYEQYF | TRBJ2-7 | TRBV29-1 | - | few
TGTGCCAGCAGCGTAGGGAGTTACACCGGGGAGCTGTTTTTT | CASSVGSYTGELFF | TRBJ2-2 | TRBV9 | - | -
TGTGCCAGCAGCCAAGCCGGGACAGGGATCTACGAGCAGTACTTC | CASSQAGTGIYEQYF | TRBJ2-7 | TRBV3-1 | TRBD1 | -
TGTGCCAGCAGTTTCACGGTGACCTACAATGAGCAGTTCTTC | CASSFTVTYNEQFF | TRBJ2-1 | TRBV27 | - | -
TGTGCCAGCAGTTTTCTAGTTACCCACGAGCAGTACTTC | CASSFLVTHEQYF | TRBJ2-7 | TRBV27 | - | -
TGTGCCAGCAGCCGGGAGTTTGCGGGGGAGAGATACACCGGGGAGCTGTTTTTT | CASSREFAGERYTGELFF | TRBJ2-2 | TRBV3-1 | TRBD2 | -
TGCGCCAGCAGCTGGGGGCGGGATACGCAGTATTTT | CASSWGRDTQYF | TRBJ2-3 | TRBV5-1 | - | -
TGTGCCAGCAGCCCCCCTTCGGAAAACTATGGCTACACCTTC | CASSPPSENYGYTF | TRBJ1-2 | TRBV7-9 | - | -
TGTGCCAGTAGCGAAGGACAGATCATCACCTACGAGCAGTACTTC | CASSEGQIITYEQYF | TRBJ2-7 | TRBV19 | - | once
TGCAGCGGCAGGTATCGGACACTTAGGACGAACACTGAAGCTTTCTTT | CSGRYRTLRTNTEAFF | TRBJ1-1 | TRBV29-1 | - | -
TGCAGCGGTTCACGGGCAGGGAGGAACACTGAAGCTTTCTTT | CSGSRAGRNTEAFF | TRBJ1-1 | TRBV29-1 | - | once
TGCGCCAGCAGCCTACGCGGACTAGCGGGACGTGCGTCCTACAATGAGCAGTTCTTC | CASSLRGLAGRASYNEQFF | TRBJ2-1 | TRBV5-1 | TRBD2 | -
TGTGCTAGTGGCAAGGCGGGGTACGGGGAGCTGTTTTTT | CASGKAGYGELFF | TRBJ2-2 | TRBV12-5 | - | -
TGTGCCAGCAGCAGTCCTTATGGCTACACCTTC | CASSSPYGYTF | TRBJ1-2 | TRBV9 | - | -